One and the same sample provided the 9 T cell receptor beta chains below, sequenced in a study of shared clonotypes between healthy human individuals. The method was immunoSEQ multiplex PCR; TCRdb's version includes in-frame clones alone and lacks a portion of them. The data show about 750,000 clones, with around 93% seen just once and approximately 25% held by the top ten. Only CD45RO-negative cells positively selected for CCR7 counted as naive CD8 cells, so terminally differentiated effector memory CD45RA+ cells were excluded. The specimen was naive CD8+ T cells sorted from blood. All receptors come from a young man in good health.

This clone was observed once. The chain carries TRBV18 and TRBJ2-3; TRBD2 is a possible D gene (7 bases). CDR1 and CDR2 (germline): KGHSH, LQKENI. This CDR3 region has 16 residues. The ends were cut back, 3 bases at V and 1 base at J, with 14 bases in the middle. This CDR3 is CASSPPRGGGTDTQYF. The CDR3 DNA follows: TGTGCCAGCTCACCTCCTCGAGGGGGGGGCACAGATACGCAGTATTTT.

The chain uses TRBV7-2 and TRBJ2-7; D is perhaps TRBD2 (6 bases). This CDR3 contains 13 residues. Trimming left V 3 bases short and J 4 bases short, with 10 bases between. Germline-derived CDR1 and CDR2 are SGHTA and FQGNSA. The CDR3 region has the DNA TGTGCCAGCAGCTTTTTCGGGAGTTACGAGCAGTACTTC. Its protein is CASSFFGSYEQYF.

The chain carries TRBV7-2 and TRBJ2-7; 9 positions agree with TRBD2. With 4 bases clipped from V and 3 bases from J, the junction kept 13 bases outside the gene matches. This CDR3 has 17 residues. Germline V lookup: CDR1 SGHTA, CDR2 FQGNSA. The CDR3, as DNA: TGTGCCAGCAGCTCTCAAGCGACTCTAGCGGGGAGCTACGAGCAGTACTTC. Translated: CASSSQATLAGSYEQYF.

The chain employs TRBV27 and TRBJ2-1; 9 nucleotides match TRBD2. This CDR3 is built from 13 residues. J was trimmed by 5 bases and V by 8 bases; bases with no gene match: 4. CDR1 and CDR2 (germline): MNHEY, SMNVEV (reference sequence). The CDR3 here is CASGWTSDNEQFF. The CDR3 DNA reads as TGTGCCAGCGGTTGGACTAGCGACAATGAGCAGTTCTTC.

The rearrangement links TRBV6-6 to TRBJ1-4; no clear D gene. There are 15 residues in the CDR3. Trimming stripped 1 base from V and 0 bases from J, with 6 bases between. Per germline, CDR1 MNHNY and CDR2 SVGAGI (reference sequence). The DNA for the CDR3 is TGTGCCAGCAGTTACTTGGCAACAACTAATGAAAAACTGTTTTTT. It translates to CASSYLATTNEKLFF.

CDR3: CASRSGGLQPQHF. CDR3 sequence (DNA): TGTGCCAGCAGATCCGGGGGGCTTCAGCCCCAGCATTTT. The chain joins TRBV27 to TRBJ1-5; weak D call: TRBD1 (6 bases). Deletions cut 6 bases from V and 6 bases from J, with 12 bases between. The CDR3 totals 13 residues. Germline V lookup: CDR1 MNHEY, CDR2 SMNVEV (reference sequence).

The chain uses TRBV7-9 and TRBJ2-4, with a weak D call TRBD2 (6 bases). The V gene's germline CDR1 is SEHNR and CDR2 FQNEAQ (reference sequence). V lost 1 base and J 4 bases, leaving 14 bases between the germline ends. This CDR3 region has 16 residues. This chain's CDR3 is CASSLGASDIKNIQYF. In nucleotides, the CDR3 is TGTGCCAGCAGCTTAGGGGCTAGCGATATAAAAAACATTCAGTACTTC.

The DNA for the CDR3 is TGTGCCAGCAGTTCTGAGGCTAGCGGGAGCGGCGATGAGCAGTTCTTC. It encodes CASSSEASGSGDEQFF. V is TRBV28 and J is TRBJ2-1, with 10 bases fitting TRBD2. Trimming took 4 bases from V and 8 from J; bases not matched to a gene: 11. There are 16 residues in the CDR3. The germline V gene encodes CDR1 MDHEN and CDR2 SYDVKM.

The CDR3: CASSSPWRETQYF. CDR3 DNA: TGTGCCAGCAGCTCCCCTTGGCGGGAGACCCAGTACTTC. The gene calls are TRBV7-9 and TRBJ2-5; D call uncertain. The germline V gene has CDR1 SEHNR and CDR2 FQNEAQ (reference sequence). This CDR3 has 13 residues. V was cut by 4 bases and J by 5 bases, with 11 bases left in between.